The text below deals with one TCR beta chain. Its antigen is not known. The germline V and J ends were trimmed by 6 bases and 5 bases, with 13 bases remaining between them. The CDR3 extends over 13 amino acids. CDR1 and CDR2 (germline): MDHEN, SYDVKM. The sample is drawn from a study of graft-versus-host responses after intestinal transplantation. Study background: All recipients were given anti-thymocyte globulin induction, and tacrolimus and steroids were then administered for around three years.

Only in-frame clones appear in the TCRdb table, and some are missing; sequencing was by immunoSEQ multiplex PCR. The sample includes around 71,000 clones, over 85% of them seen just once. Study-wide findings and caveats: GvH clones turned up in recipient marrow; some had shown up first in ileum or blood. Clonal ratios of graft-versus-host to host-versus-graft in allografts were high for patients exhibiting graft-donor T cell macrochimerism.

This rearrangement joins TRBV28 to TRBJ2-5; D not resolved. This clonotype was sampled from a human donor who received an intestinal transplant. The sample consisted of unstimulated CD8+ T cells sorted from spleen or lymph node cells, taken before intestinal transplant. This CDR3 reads CASRGRREETQYF. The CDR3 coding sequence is TGTGCCAGCAGGGGCCGGCGTGAGGAGACCCAGTACTTC.